This TCR beta chain was identified during a study of blood T cell repertoires in COVID-19. Assay used: immunoSEQ multiplex PCR; TCRdb lists only in-frame clones, some missing. The sample yields tens of thousands of clones, under 90% seen once. The CDR3 has 14 residues. Germline V lookup: CDR1 SGHTA, CDR2 FQGTGA. Trimming removed 0 bases from V and 6 bases from J; junction bases left unmatched: 2. The source material was peripheral blood. This sequence was found in an elderly man with acute or convalescent COVID-19. The rearrangement uses TRBV7-3 and TRBJ2-5; 9 bases align to TRBD2. CDR3 nucleotide sequence: TGTGCCAGCAGCTTAACTAGCGGGGGACAGACCCAGTACTTC. This gives the protein CASSLTSGGQTQYF.